A single sample is the source of the 23 T cell receptor beta chains below, sequenced in a study of blood T cell repertoires in COVID-19. Method: immunoSEQ multiplex PCR; TCRdb's copy keeps in-frame clones and lacks some. The sample has around 180,000 clones, 84% seen once; the top ten hold approximately 7.1%. Sequenced material: peripheral blood. The receptors stem from a human donor in a cohort sampled during active COVID-19.

This clone has only a few counts. The genes are TRBV5-4 and TRBJ2-3; 11 nucleotides match TRBD1. Germline V gene lookup returns CDR1 SGHNT and CDR2 YYREEE (reference sequence). Germline trimming cut 3 bases from V and 6 bases from J; bases unmatched to any gene: 3. The CDR3 is 14 residues long. The CDR3, as DNA: TGTGCCAGCAGCTCCGGACAGGGGGCTGATACGCAGTATTTT. This gives the protein CASSSGQGADTQYF.

This clone was seen only a few times. The rearrangement uses TRBV7-6 and TRBJ1-6, with no clear D. The germline CDR1 and CDR2 sequences are SGHVS and FNYEAQ. The CDR3 contains 15 residues. Trimming removed 2 bases at V and 7 bases at J, with 12 bases between. The CDR3: CASSLQSGQNSPLHF. CDR3 DNA sequence: TGTGCCAGCAGCTTACAGAGCGGGCAGAATTCACCCCTCCACTTT.

The chain employs TRBV7-2 and TRBJ1-5; D gene uncertain. CDR1 is SGHTA, CDR2 FQGNSA, per germline. V was pared by 5 bases and J by 9 bases, with 17 bases between. CDR3 length: 14 amino acids. CDR3 loop: CASSGEAGGRPQHF. CDR3 coding DNA: TGTGCCAGCAGCGGGGAGGCAGGAGGTCGGCCCCAGCATTTT.

This chain joins TRBV6-5 and TRBJ2-3; 8 positions agree with TRBD1. Trimming cost V 4 bases and J 0 bases; bases outside gene matches: 3. Germline V gene sequence: CDR1 MNHEY, CDR2 SVGAGI. The CDR3 is 15 amino acids. Here the CDR3 DNA reads TGTGCCAGCAGTTTCCGACAGGGGAGCACAGATACGCAGTATTTT. Protein: CASSFRQGSTDTQYF.

This CDR3 is CASSLSTGSYNTEAFF. In DNA form, the CDR3 reads TGTGCCAGCAGTTTATCTACAGGGTCTTACAACACTGAAGCTTTCTTT. The rearrangement links TRBV27 to TRBJ1-1; TRBD1 might be the D (6 bases). There are 16 residues in the CDR3. The ends were cut back, 0 bases at V and 2 bases at J, with 13 bases in the middle. Germline-derived CDR1 and CDR2 are MNHEY and SMNVEV (reference sequence).

This clone was picked up one time. The rearrangement links TRBV5-1 to TRBJ1-2; D unclear. With 0 bases removed from V and 1 base from J, the gap between germline ends came to 13 bases. Germline assignment: CDR1 SGHRS and CDR2 YFSETQ. CDR3 length equals 16 residues. CDR3 coding DNA: TGCGCCAGCAGCTTGGTTTTGGGCCGAATTAACTATGGCTACACCTTC. Protein sequence: CASSLVLGRINYGYTF.

V and J are TRBV3-1 (or the pseudogene TRBV3-2) and TRBJ1-3; possible D gene TRBD1, 6 bases. Trimming left V 2 bases short and J 2 bases short, with 16 bases between. Germline CDR1 LGHDT, CDR2 YNNKEL (reference sequence). This CDR3 has 17 amino acids. Here the CDR3 reads CASSQKTARGAGNTIYF. CDR3 DNA sequence: TGTGCCAGCAGCCAAAAGACCGCCAGGGGAGCTGGAAACACCATATATTTT.

This chain uses TRBV6-5 with TRBJ2-2; 10 bases are a match to TRBD2. In germline, CDR1 is MNHEY, CDR2 SVGAGI. This CDR3 contains 14 residues. V shed 6 bases, J shed 4 bases, and the junction held 2 bases outside the gene matches. For the CDR3, the DNA is TGTGCCAGCAGGAAGCGGGGGGGCACCGGGGAGCTGTTTTTT. Protein product: CASRKRGGTGELFF.

The V call is TRBV3-1 (or the pseudogene TRBV3-2), the J call TRBJ1-4; D call uncertain. This CDR3 contains 15 residues. Germline values: CDR1 LGHDT, CDR2 YNNKEL (reference sequence). Trimming left V 0 bases short and J 4 bases short, with 9 bases between. The CDR3, as DNA: TGTGCCAGCAGCCAAGATTGGCAGGATAATGAAAAACTGTTTTTT. This encodes CASSQDWQDNEKLFF.

The chain links TRBV19 to TRBJ1-2, with D maybe TRBD1 (6 bases). The V end lost 3 bases, the J end lost 1 base, and 9 bases lay between the germline ends. This CDR3 contains 14 residues. CDR1 is LNHDA and CDR2 is SQIVND in the germline V gene (reference sequence). The CDR3: CASSMQGFNYGYTF. The DNA for the CDR3 is TGTGCCAGTAGTATGCAGGGGTTTAACTATGGCTACACCTTC.

The chain carries TRBV3-1 (or the pseudogene TRBV3-2) and TRBJ1-1; D call uncertain. This CDR3 is 12 amino acids long. V dropped 4 bases and J dropped 1 base, with 4 bases sitting between them. The V gene's germline CDR1 is LGHDT and CDR2 YNNKEL (reference sequence). CDR3 loop: CASSRGNTEAFF. The CDR3 DNA reads TGTGCCAGCAGCCGAGGGAACACTGAAGCTTTCTTT.

V usage is TRBV5-4 and J usage is TRBJ2-3; TRBD1 aligns across 7 bases. J lost 5 bases, V lost 0 bases, and 9 bases had no gene match. The CDR3 totals 16 residues. Looked up from germline, CDR1 is SGHNT and CDR2 is YYREEE (reference sequence). CDR3 sequence reads: CASSLDWDTGEDTQYF. The CDR3 DNA follows: TGTGCCAGCAGCTTGGATTGGGACACAGGGGAAGATACGCAGTATTTT. Full variable domain (rest looked up from reference TRBV5-4 and TRBJ2-3): ETGVTQSPTHLIKTRGQQVTLRCSSQSGHNTVSWYQQALGQGPQFIFQYYREEENGRGNFPPRFSGLQFPNYSSELNVNALELDDSALYLCASSLDWDTGEDTQYFGPGTRLTVL.

This clone came up a few times. The chain joins TRBV3-1 (or the pseudogene TRBV3-2) to TRBJ2-7; maybe TRBD2 (6 bases). CDR1 and CDR2 (germline): LGHDT, YNNKEL (reference sequence). CDR3 size: 14 residues. Trimming shortened V by 1 base and J by 3 bases, and 10 bases separated the two germline ends. For the CDR3, the DNA is TGTGCCAGCAGCCAAGCGGGAGCCGGCTACGAGCAGTACTTC. This sequence encodes CASSQAGAGYEQYF.

The chain uses TRBV6-5 and TRBJ2-1; TRBD2 agrees at 12 bases. The CDR3 has 12 amino acids. Germline V lookup: CDR1 MNHEY, CDR2 SVGAGI. J gave up 6 bases and V 11 bases, and 2 bases lay outside the gene matches. The CDR3, as DNA: TGTGCCGCGGGACTAGCGGGCAATGAGCAGTTCTTC. This translates into CAAGLAGNEQFF.

This chain connects TRBV9 to TRBJ2-1, with 11 bases aligning to TRBD1. CDR3 length equals 16 residues. CDR1 is SGDLS, CDR2 YYNGEE, per germline. V trimming: 2 bases; J trimming: 9 bases; junction bases outside the gene matches: 10. This CDR3 reads CASSVTGQGALGEQFF. For the CDR3, the DNA is TGTGCCAGCAGCGTCACCGGACAGGGGGCTCTAGGTGAGCAGTTCTTC.

CDR3 in DNA: TGTGCCAGCAGTGACCTACAAGAGACCCAGTACTTC. Its translation: CASSDLQETQYF. The chain links TRBV25-1 to TRBJ2-5; D ambiguous. The V gene lost 3 bases and the J gene lost 2 bases, with 4 bases spanning the gap. In germline, CDR1 is MGHDK, CDR2 SYGVNS. The CDR3 is made up of 12 amino acids. The full variable domain, rest sourced from reference TRBV25-1 and TRBJ2-5, is EADIYQTPRYLVIGTGKKITLECSQTMGHDKMYWYQQDPGMELHLIHYSYGVNSTEKGDLSSESTVSRIRTEHFPLTLESARPSHTSQYLCASSDLQETQYFGPGTRLLVL.

For the CDR3, the DNA is TGTGCCAGCAGCCCGCGGACAGGGGCCCGAGGGACCGGGGAGCTGTTTTTT. Encoded protein: CASSPRTGARGTGELFF. The chain has TRBV13 and TRBJ2-2; the match to TRBD1 covers 9 bases. The trim removed 5 bases at V and 5 bases at J, leaving 12 bases unmatched. This CDR3 contains 17 residues. Germline V gene data show CDR1 as PRHDT and CDR2 as FYEKMQ (reference sequence). The full variable domain, in which reference TRBV13 and TRBJ2-2 provide the parts outside the CDR3, is AAGVIQSPRHLIKEKRETATLKCYPIPRHDTVYWYQQGPGQDPQFLISFYEKMQSDKGSIPDRFSAQQFSDYHSELNMSSLELGDSALYFCASSPRTGARGTGELFFGEGSRLTVL.

This chain links TRBV4-2 with TRBJ2-7; D remains unclear. Germline lookup yields CDR1 LGHNA and CDR2 YNFKEQ. The CDR3 runs to 13 residues. V gave up 3 bases and J gave up 3 bases, with 9 bases separating them. Here the CDR3 reads CASSQTDRYEQYF. For the CDR3, the DNA is TGTGCCAGCAGCCAGACTGACCGCTACGAGCAGTACTTC.

CDR3 sequence reads: CASSLGSGADTQYF. DNA of the CDR3: TGTGCCAGCAGCCTGGGGAGCGGGGCAGATACGCAGTATTTT. The chain carries TRBV5-6 and TRBJ2-3; 7 bases map to TRBD2. Trimming at V came to 4 bases and at J to 4 bases, leaving 6 bases not matched to a gene. Germline V gene sequence: CDR1 SGHDT, CDR2 YYEEEE. The CDR3 has 14 amino acids.

V usage is TRBV9 and J usage is TRBJ2-1; TRBD2 aligns across 10 bases. Germline V CDR1 and CDR2: SGDLS, YYNGEE. V lost 0 bases, J lost 7 bases, and 4 bases stayed unmatched. The CDR3 loop spans 15 amino acids. The CDR3 sequence: CASSVEGAGGNEQFF. The CDR3 DNA sequence: TGTGCCAGCAGCGTAGAGGGAGCGGGGGGGAATGAGCAGTTCTTC.

This clone has a handful of counts. The chain couples TRBV9 to TRBJ1-1, with D maybe TRBD1 (5 bases). The CDR3 runs 14 residues. V dropped 0 bases and J dropped 3 bases, with 9 bases sitting between them. Germline V gene sequence: CDR1 SGDLS, CDR2 YYNGEE. Here the CDR3 reads CASSVAPGDTEAFF. CDR3 nucleotide sequence: TGTGCCAGCAGCGTAGCTCCGGGGGACACTGAAGCTTTCTTT. The full variable domain, its missing parts supplied by reference TRBV9 and TRBJ1-1, is DSGVTQTPKHLITATGQRVTLRCSPRSGDLSVYWYQQSLDQGLQFLIQYYNGEERAKGNILERFSAQQFPDLHSELNLSSLELGDSALYFCASSVAPGDTEAFFGQGTRLTVV.

The rearrangement uses TRBV19 and TRBJ1-6; D is ambiguous. Trimming removed 2 bases from V and 7 bases from J, with 18 bases in between. The CDR3 has 17 amino acids. Germline CDR1 is LNHDA and CDR2 is SQIVND (reference sequence). This CDR3 is CASSIIAAELYNSPLHF. The CDR3 DNA reads as TGTGCCAGTAGTATAATCGCGGCAGAACTATACAATTCACCCCTCCACTTT.

This clone was seen a handful of times. The chain links TRBV3-1 (or the pseudogene TRBV3-2) to TRBJ2-2; D not certain. This CDR3 has 13 amino acids. Trimming took off 2 bases at V and 5 bases at J, with 6 bases between the two ends. CDR1 is LGHDT, CDR2 YNNKEL, per germline (reference sequence). The CDR3 region has the DNA TGTGCCAGCAGCCAATCAGTTACCGGGGAGCTGTTTTTT. This encodes CASSQSVTGELFF.